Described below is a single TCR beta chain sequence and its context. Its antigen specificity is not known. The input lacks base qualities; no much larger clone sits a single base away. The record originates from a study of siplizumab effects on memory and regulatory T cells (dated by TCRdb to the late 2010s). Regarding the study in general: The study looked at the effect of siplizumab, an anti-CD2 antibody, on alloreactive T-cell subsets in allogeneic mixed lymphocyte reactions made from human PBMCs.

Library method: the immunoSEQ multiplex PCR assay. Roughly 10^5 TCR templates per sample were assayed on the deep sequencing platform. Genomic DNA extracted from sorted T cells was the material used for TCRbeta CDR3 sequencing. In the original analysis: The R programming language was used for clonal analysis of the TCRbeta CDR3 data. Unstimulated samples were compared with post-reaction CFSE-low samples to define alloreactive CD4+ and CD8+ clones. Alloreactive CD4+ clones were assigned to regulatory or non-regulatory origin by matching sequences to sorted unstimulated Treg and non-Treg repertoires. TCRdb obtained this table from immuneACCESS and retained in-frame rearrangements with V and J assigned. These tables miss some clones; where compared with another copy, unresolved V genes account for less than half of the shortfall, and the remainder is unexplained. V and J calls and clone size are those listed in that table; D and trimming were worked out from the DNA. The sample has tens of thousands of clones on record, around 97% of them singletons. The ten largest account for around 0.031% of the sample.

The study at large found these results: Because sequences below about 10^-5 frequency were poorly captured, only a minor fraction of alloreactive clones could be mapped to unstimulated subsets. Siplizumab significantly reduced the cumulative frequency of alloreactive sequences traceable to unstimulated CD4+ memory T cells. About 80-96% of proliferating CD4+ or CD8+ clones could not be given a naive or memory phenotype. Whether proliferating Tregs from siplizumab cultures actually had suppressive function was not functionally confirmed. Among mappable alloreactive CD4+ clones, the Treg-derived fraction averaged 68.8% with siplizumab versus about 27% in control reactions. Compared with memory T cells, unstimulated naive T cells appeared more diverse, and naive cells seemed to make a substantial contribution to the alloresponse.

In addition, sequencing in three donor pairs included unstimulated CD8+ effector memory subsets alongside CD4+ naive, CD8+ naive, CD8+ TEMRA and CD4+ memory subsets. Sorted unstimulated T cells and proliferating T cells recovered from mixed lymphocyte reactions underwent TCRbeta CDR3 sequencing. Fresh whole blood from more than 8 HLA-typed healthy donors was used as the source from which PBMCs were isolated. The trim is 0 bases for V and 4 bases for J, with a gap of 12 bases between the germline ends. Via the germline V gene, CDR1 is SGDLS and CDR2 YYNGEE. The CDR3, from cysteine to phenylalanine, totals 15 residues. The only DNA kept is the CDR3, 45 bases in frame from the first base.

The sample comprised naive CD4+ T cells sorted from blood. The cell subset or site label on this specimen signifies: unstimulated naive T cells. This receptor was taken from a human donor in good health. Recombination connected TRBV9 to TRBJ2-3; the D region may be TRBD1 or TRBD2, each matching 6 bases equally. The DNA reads TGTGCCAGCAGCGTAGAGGGGGGCTCGGCAGATACGCAGTATTTT. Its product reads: CASSVEGGSADTQYF.